This record covers a single T cell receptor (beta chain). Its antigen remains unknown. The CDR3 spans 9 residues. Germline V gene data show CDR1 as DFQATT and CDR2 as SNEGSKA (reference sequence). Trimming shortened V by 5 bases and J by 3 bases, and 1 base separated the two germline ends. The data stem from a study of T cells in Graves' hyperthyroidism and ophthalmopathy. Patients with uncontrolled infections, other autoimmune diseases, pregnancy or lactation were excluded. Diagnostic decisions used clinical symptoms, serum thyroxine and TRAb, thyroid ultrasound and orbital computed tomography. Researchers amplified the TCR beta CDR3 regions from RNA transcripts. TCR CDR3 regions were first amplified by RT-PCR with HTBI primers. TCRdb re-called the multiplex PCR reads with MiXCR, one entry per CDR3 protein. The repertoire holds 600,000 to 700,000 distinct CDR3 sequences, with just under 45% as singletons.

Regarding the study as a whole: Most thyroid clonotypes expanded above 0.001 were also detected in blood.

The sequenced material came from peripheral blood or thyroid tissue (not recorded which). This chain connects TRBV20-1 to TRBJ1-2; D gene unclear. This TCR derives from an adult man with Graves' disease, either hyperthyroidism or ophthalmopathy (not recorded which). CDR3 region: CSAYYGYTF. The CDR3 DNA reads as TGCAGTGCTTACTATGGCTACACCTTC.